The 4 T cell receptor beta chains listed next were all sequenced from one sample in a study of blood T cell repertoires in COVID-19. Libraries were prepared by immunoSEQ multiplex PCR; TCRdb keeps only in-frame clonotypes and omits some of them. The sample has hundreds of thousands of clones, about 90% seen once. Sequenced: peripheral blood. Source of these receptors: an older man with acute or convalescent COVID-19.

The chain recombines TRBV6-5 with TRBJ1-1; D unresolved. With 6 bases removed from V and 5 bases from J, the gap between germline ends came to 10 bases. Germline lookup yields CDR1 MNHEY and CDR2 SVGAGI. There are 12 residues in the CDR3. CDR3 protein: CASSLGLTEAFF. The CDR3, as DNA: TGTGCCAGCAGCCTTGGACTGACTGAAGCTTTCTTT.

V usage is TRBV7-2 and J usage is TRBJ1-3; D may be TRBD1 (5 bases). V gave up 5 bases and J gave up 0 bases, with 11 bases separating them. The CDR3 runs 15 residues. Germline V gene lookup returns CDR1 SGHTA and CDR2 FQGNSA. The CDR3 DNA sequence: TGTGCCAGCAGCACTCGACAGTACTCTGGAAACACCATATATTTT. As protein: CASSTRQYSGNTIYF.

The CDR3 DNA reads as TGTGCCAGCAGCCTGGGACAGGGGGATGGCTACACCTTC. Amino acids: CASSLGQGDGYTF. The chain has TRBV7-3 and TRBJ1-2; 11 bases map to TRBD1. This CDR3 is 13 amino acids long. The germline gives CDR1 SGHTA, CDR2 FQGTGA. V was clipped by 5 bases and J by 6 bases; unmatched bases: 2.

This rearrangement joins TRBV7-7 to TRBJ2-5, with D possibly TRBD2 on 5 matching bases. Germline V CDR1 and CDR2: SSHAT, FNYEAQ (reference sequence). The CDR3 covers 13 residues. V shed 5 bases and J shed 5 bases, with 12 bases lying between them. The CDR3 DNA reads TGTGCCAGCAGCCCTAGTCCGGGGGAGACCCAGTACTTC. Amino acids: CASSPSPGETQYF.